These 18 T cell receptor beta chains share one sample of origin, sequenced in a study of T cell responses to AZD1222 COVID-19 vaccine. Sequencing was performed with immunoSEQ multiplex PCR; in TCRdb, only in-frame clones are kept and a portion is missing. Of roughly 100,000 clones in the sample, about 93% are singletons; the top ten hold 4.5% to 5%. The sequencing here drew on peripheral blood, taken on day 0 of AZD1222 vaccination. These receptors came from an adult in good health.

This clone has only a few counts. The chain carries TRBV11-2 and TRBJ2-7; perhaps TRBD2 as D (5 bases). This CDR3 is 13 amino acids long. The ends were cut back, 0 bases at V and 6 bases at J, with 9 bases in the middle. From germline, CDR1 is SGHAT and CDR2 FQNNGV. Written as DNA, the CDR3 is TGTGCCAGCAGCTTAGATGCGGACTTCGAGCAGTACTTC. Translated, it gives CASSLDADFEQYF.

V gene TRBV4-3 combines with J gene TRBJ1-2, with unresolved D. CDR1 and CDR2 (germline): LGHNA, YSLEER. Between the trimmed V and J ends, which lost 0 bases and 4 bases, there was a span of 9 bases. The CDR3 totals 14 residues. The CDR3 nucleotides are TGCGCCAGCAGCCAAGATCAATGGGTCTATGGCTACACCTTC. Protein sequence: CASSQDQWVYGYTF.

The V and J genes are TRBV13 and TRBJ1-1; no firm D call. Per the germline V gene, CDR1 is PRHDT and CDR2 is FYEKMQ (reference sequence). The CDR3 covers 17 residues. V lost 5 bases and J 1 base, leaving 20 bases between the germline ends. In nucleotides, the CDR3 is TGTGCCAGCAGCCCCTGGGCAGCCAACGAGGAGAACACTGAAGCTTTCTTT. Its translation: CASSPWAANEENTEAFF.

The CDR3 DNA reads as TGTGCCAGCAGCCCAACCCCTCGCGCCAGGCTATCTGGAAACACCATATATTTT. This translates into CASSPTPRARLSGNTIYF. The chain links TRBV9 to TRBJ1-3; D gene uncertain. V lost 4 bases and J lost 1, with 21 bases in between. The length of the CDR3 is 18 residues. CDR1 is SGDLS and CDR2 is YYNGEE in the germline V gene.

This chain joins TRBV19 and TRBJ2-1; possible D gene TRBD1, 6 bases. Germline CDR1 and CDR2: LNHDA and SQIVND (reference sequence). Trimming took off 3 bases at V and 2 bases at J, with 11 bases between the two ends. The CDR3 is made up of 15 amino acids. CDR3 sequence (DNA): TGTGCCAGTAGTATGTGGGGGCCCACCTACAATGAGCAGTTCTTC. It codes for CASSMWGPTYNEQFF.

This clone was detected only once. This sequence joins TRBV12-5 and TRBJ1-2; unclear D gene. Looked up from germline, CDR1 is LGHNT and CDR2 is FRNRAP. The CDR3 spans 14 residues. V gave up 2 bases and J gave up 6 bases, with 13 bases separating them. CDR3: CASGLSGKKDGYTF. Written as DNA, the CDR3 is TGTGCTAGTGGTTTGTCCGGGAAAAAGGATGGCTACACCTTC.

The chain recombines TRBV3-1 (or the pseudogene TRBV3-2) with TRBJ2-7; 7 nucleotides match TRBD1. Germline CDR1 LGHDT, CDR2 YNNKEL (reference sequence). The ends lost 5 bases at V and 10 bases at J; junction bases unmatched: 5. There are 11 residues in the CDR3. In nucleotides, the CDR3 is TGTGCCAGCAGCGTAGGGGACAGCCAGTACTTC. It codes for CASSVGDSQYF.

The chain couples TRBV19 to TRBJ2-3, with a tentative D call TRBD2 (6 bases). Germline lookup yields CDR1 LNHDA and CDR2 SQIVND (reference sequence). CDR3 length equals 13 residues. V gave up 5 bases and J gave up 4 bases, with 10 bases separating them. The CDR3 DNA reads TGTGCCAGTAGTGCGGGGTTTGCAGATACGCAGTATTTT. It specifies CASSAGFADTQYF. Drawing the rest from reference TRBV19 and TRBJ2-3, the complete variable domain is DGGITQSPKYLFRKEGQNVTLSCEQNLNHDAMYWYRQDPGQGLRLIYYSQIVNDFQKGDIAEGYSVSREKKESFPLTVTSAQKNPTAFYLCASSAGFADTQYFGPGTRLTVL.

This chain joins TRBV19 and TRBJ1-1; 8 bases are shared with TRBD1. V lost 5 bases and J lost 6; bases outside the gene matches: 5. Germline-derived CDR1 and CDR2 are LNHDA and SQIVND (reference sequence). This CDR3 comprises 13 residues. The CDR3 nucleotides are TGTGCCAGTAGTCCCATACAGGGGGCTGAAGCTTTCTTT. It is translated as CASSPIQGAEAFF. The full variable domain, completed using reference TRBV19 and TRBJ1-1, is DGGITQSPKYLFRKEGQNVTLSCEQNLNHDAMYWYRQDPGQGLRLIYYSQIVNDFQKGDIAEGYSVSREKKESFPLTVTSAQKNPTAFYLCASSPIQGAEAFFGQGTRLTVV.

The chain couples TRBV9 to TRBJ2-2, with 9 bases matching TRBD1. This CDR3 has 16 amino acids. V was pared by 1 base and J by 6 bases, with 7 bases of the junction left unmatched. Germline CDR1 SGDLS, CDR2 YYNGEE. CDR3 bases: TGTGCCAGCAGCGTATTAGGACAGGGGATAGCCGGGGAGCTGTTTTTT. Protein sequence: CASSVLGQGIAGELFF.

The chain carries TRBV5-1 and TRBJ2-2; the D is unclear. The CDR3 extends over 14 amino acids. Trimming left V 0 bases short and J 2 bases short, with 5 bases between. The V gene's germline CDR1 is SGHRS and CDR2 YFSETQ. CDR3 bases: TGCGCCAGCAGCTTGGACCCTAACACCGGGGAGCTGTTTTTT. Translation: CASSLDPNTGELFF.

The chain couples TRBV6-1 to TRBJ2-7; perhaps TRBD1 as D (5 bases). V lost 0 bases, J lost 5 bases, and 8 bases lay in between. CDR1 MNHNS and CDR2 SASEGT come from the germline V gene. The length of the CDR3 is 13 residues. CDR3 residues: CASSEARGDEQYF. Written as DNA, the CDR3 is TGTGCCAGCAGTGAAGCAAGGGGCGACGAGCAGTACTTC.

The chain links TRBV30 to TRBJ1-1; D call uncertain. CDR3 length equals 12 residues. The germline V gene encodes CDR1 GTSNPN and CDR2 SVGIG (reference sequence). Trimming removed 5 bases at V and 8 bases at J, with 15 bases between. The CDR3 coding sequence is TGTGCCTGGGGTCAGGTGACGAGGGAAGCTTTCTTT. Translation gives CAWGQVTREAFF.

The chain has TRBV18 and TRBJ1-2; D remains ambiguous. Between the trimmed V and J ends, which lost 0 bases and 2 bases, there was a span of 10 bases. The CDR3 is made up of 15 amino acids. Germline V lookup: CDR1 KGHSH, CDR2 LQKENI. In DNA form, the CDR3 reads TGTGCCAGCTCACCACCGGGTTTGGGGAACTATGGCTACACCTTC. It is translated as CASSPPGLGNYGYTF.

J is TRBJ2-2 and V is TRBV6-5, with TRBD2 as a possible D gene (5 bases). Trimming removed 2 bases at V and 0 bases at J, with 7 bases between. CDR1 is MNHEY, CDR2 SVGAGI, per germline. CDR3 length: 15 amino acids. CDR3 amino acids: CASSYEGTNTGELFF. The DNA of the CDR3 is TGTGCCAGCAGTTACGAGGGTACGAACACCGGGGAGCTGTTTTTT.

The chain combines TRBV11-3 with TRBJ2-7; D may correspond to TRBD1 or TRBD2 (5 bases each). V gave up 0 bases and J gave up 0 bases, with 15 bases separating them. CDR3 length: 17 residues. CDR1 and CDR2 (germline): SGHNT, YENEEA. The CDR3 DNA follows: TGTGCCAGCAGCTTAGAACTGCCGGGGACGGACTCCTACGAGCAGTACTTC. Its translation is CASSLELPGTDSYEQYF.

This sequence joins TRBV7-2 and TRBJ2-3; no firm D call. Germline V gene sequence: CDR1 SGHTA, CDR2 FQGNSA. Deletions cut 1 base from V and 4 bases from J, with 9 bases between. CDR3 length: 14 amino acids. The CDR3 DNA follows: TGTGCCAGCAGCTTAGGAACTTTTCCAGATACGCAGTATTTT. The encoded protein is CASSLGTFPDTQYF.

This clone appeared a single time. The chain carries TRBV3-1 (or the pseudogene TRBV3-2) and TRBJ2-7, with 12 bases identical to TRBD2. The length of the CDR3 is 15 residues. V dropped 4 bases and J dropped 2; count of bases not matched to a gene: 3. In germline, CDR1 is LGHDT, CDR2 YNNKEL (reference sequence). CDR3 loop: CASSLRLAGAYEQYF. The CDR3, as DNA: TGTGCCAGCAGCCTCCGACTAGCGGGAGCCTACGAGCAGTACTTC.